This TCR beta chain was documented in a study of blood T cell repertoires in COVID-19. The overall study: COVID-19 samples collected from the United States, Italy and Spain covered acute and convalescent phases. T cells, B-cell-depleted T cells, or PBMCs supplied cDNA or gDNA.

Authors' data handling: Counts of nucleated cells, estimated from reference gene primer amplification, were obtained. The protocol was immunoSEQ multiplex PCR, while the TCRdb copy is restricted to in-frame clones and leaves out a portion. Clone size and V and J calls were adopted from that table, with D and trimming inferred from the DNA. The table has about 93,000 clones, approximately 87% seen once. Trimming at V came to 5 bases and at J to 1 base, leaving 4 bases not matched to a gene. The CDR3 is 15 residues long. In germline, CDR1 is SEHNR, CDR2 FQNEAQ (reference sequence). The clonotype was recovered from a human donor with active COVID-19. The donor label of this sample is uncertain. Sequencing was carried out using peripheral blood. This rearrangement joins TRBV7-9 to TRBJ1-1; 10 bases agree with TRBD1. CDR3 amino acids: CASSEGTGENTEAFF. The CDR3 coding sequence is TGTGCCAGCAGCGAAGGGACAGGGGAGAACACTGAAGCTTTCTTT.